What follows are 13 T cell receptor beta chains derived from one specimen sequenced in a study of blood T cell repertoires in COVID-19. Profiled with immunoSEQ multiplex PCR; TCRdb holds only in-frame clones, not every one. This sample carries under 300,000 clones, around 81% of them seen once, and the ten largest clones take about 2%. The sample consisted of peripheral blood. Receptors were obtained from a man younger than 45 who had recovered from COVID-19.

The chain joins TRBV27 to TRBJ1-1; 8 nucleotides match TRBD1. Germline assignment: CDR1 MNHEY and CDR2 SMNVEV (reference sequence). V gave up 4 bases and J gave up 3 bases; unmatched junction bases: 16. The CDR3 has 18 amino acids. CDR3 protein: CASSYSVQGGGPDTEAFF. The DNA for the CDR3 is TGTGCCAGCAGTTATTCCGTACAGGGGGGCGGCCCGGACACTGAAGCTTTCTTT.

The V call is TRBV18, the J call TRBJ1-3; 8 nucleotides match TRBD1. There are 15 residues in the CDR3. CDR1 and CDR2 from the germline V gene are KGHSH and LQKENI. With V trimmed by 6 bases and J by 8 bases, 12 bases remained unmatched. This CDR3 is CASSPPSDRAHTIYF. CDR3 coding DNA: TGTGCCAGCTCTCCGCCGTCGGACAGGGCGCACACCATATATTTT. Full variable domain (missing parts from reference TRBV18 and TRBJ1-3): NAGVMQNPRHLVRRRGQEARLRCSPMKGHSHVYWYRQLPEEGLKFMVYLQKENIIDESGMPKERFSAEFPKEGPSILRIQQVVRGDSAAYFCASSPPSDRAHTIYFGEGSWLTVV.

The J gene is TRBJ2-5, the V gene TRBV6-2 or TRBV6-3, with D possibly matching TRBD2 (7 bases). Germline-derived CDR1 and CDR2 are MNHEY and SVGEGT. Trimming removed 4 bases at V and 4 bases at J, with 16 bases between. This CDR3 has 15 amino acids. CDR3 coding DNA: TGTGCCAGCAGTTTGACGGGGGGCCGTCGAGAGACCCAGTACTTC. Translation gives CASSLTGGRRETQYF.

The rearrangement uses TRBV12-5 and TRBJ1-6, with unresolved D. Germline CDR1 reads LGHNT; CDR2 reads FRNRAP. The CDR3 is made up of 14 amino acids. Trimming shortened V by 6 bases and J by 11 bases, and 17 bases separated the two germline ends. CDR3 nucleotide sequence: TGTGCTAGTGGGGGTGCAGGCCCTCAGGCACCCCTCCACTTT. Its translation is CASGGAGPQAPLHF.

V and J are TRBV19 and TRBJ1-1; no reliable D call. This CDR3 is 11 amino acids long. The V end lost 8 bases, the J end lost 10 bases, and 14 bases lay between the germline ends. CDR1 is LNHDA and CDR2 is SQIVND in the germline V gene (reference sequence). The CDR3 nucleotides read TGTGCCAGTGATGCGGGGAACAGAGCTTTCTTT. It yields the protein CASDAGNRAFF.

V and J are TRBV9 and TRBJ2-5; D is unresolved. Trimming took 1 base from V and 4 from J, leaving 11 bases between them. The germline CDR1 and CDR2 sequences are SGDLS and YYNGEE. The CDR3 has 14 residues. CDR3 DNA sequence: TGTGCCAGCAGCGTAAGCGTGGATAGAGAGACCCAGTACTTC. The encoded protein is CASSVSVDRETQYF.

J is TRBJ1-5 and V is TRBV2, with 7 bases aligning to TRBD1. The CDR3 covers 15 residues. Losses at the gene ends were 6 bases for V and 0 bases for J; bases not matched to a gene: 5. Germline V gene sequence: CDR1 SNHLY, CDR2 FYNNEI. CDR3 protein: CASRTTGDSNQPQHF. CDR3 sequence (DNA): TGTGCCAGCAGAACAACAGGGGATAGCAATCAGCCCCAGCATTTT.

This clone has more than one count but fewer than ten. This sequence joins TRBV12-5 and TRBJ1-2; possible D gene TRBD1, 6 bases. Germline V gene data show CDR1 as LGHNT and CDR2 as FRNRAP. The CDR3 is 12 residues long. V was shortened by 3 bases and J by 8 bases, with 10 bases between the two germline ends. CDR3 loop: CASGFGGLGYTF. The CDR3 DNA reads TGTGCTAGTGGTTTTGGGGGCCTCGGCTACACCTTC.

This clone has only one observation. This chain uses TRBV29-1 with TRBJ2-3, with D possibly TRBD1 on 6 matching bases. Germline-derived CDR1 and CDR2 are SQVTM and ANQGSEA. The ends were cut back, 6 bases at V and 0 bases at J, with 16 bases in the middle. The CDR3 covers 15 residues. As DNA, the CDR3 is TGCAGCGTACGGACCGGGACAACTAGCACAGATACGCAGTATTTT. Protein: CSVRTGTTSTDTQYF.

The genes are TRBV7-2 and TRBJ2-3, with TRBD2 matching 8 bases. V lost 5 bases and J lost 3; bases outside the gene matches: 10. The CDR3 totals 16 residues. In germline, CDR1 is SGHTA, CDR2 FQGNSA. DNA of the CDR3: TGTGCCAGCAGCGTCAACGCACTAGCGGTAACAGATACGCAGTATTTT. It is translated as CASSVNALAVTDTQYF.

The chain couples TRBV3-1 (or the pseudogene TRBV3-2) to TRBJ2-2, with 15 bases lining up with TRBD2. Germline V gene sequence: CDR1 LGHDT, CDR2 YNNKEL (reference sequence). V was pared by 4 bases and J by 4 bases, with 1 base of the junction left unmatched. The CDR3 loop spans 16 amino acids. The CDR3 region is CASSRTSGGGTGELFF. DNA of the CDR3: TGTGCCAGCAGCCGGACTAGCGGGGGGGGCACCGGGGAGCTGTTTTTT.

The chain joins TRBV5-4 to TRBJ2-6; TRBD1 matches at 8 bases. Trimming removed 4 bases from V and 4 bases from J; junction bases left unmatched: 4. Germline CDR1 reads SGHNT; CDR2 reads YYREEE (reference sequence). CDR3 size: 15 residues. CDR3 nucleotides: TGTGCCAGCAGCCCCCGGGACAGGGGGGCCAACGTCCTGACTTTC. This codes for CASSPRDRGANVLTF.

A remark on this clone: Different DNA sequences within this sample yield the same CDR3. The V gene is TRBV24-1, the J gene TRBJ1-5, with 10 bases aligning to TRBD1. With 6 bases clipped from V and 3 bases from J, the junction kept 4 bases outside the gene matches. The CDR3 loop spans 15 amino acids. The V gene's germline CDR1 is KGHDR and CDR2 SFDVKD. The CDR3 loop reads CATSPGQGYNQPQHF. The CDR3 region has the DNA TGTGCCACCAGTCCGGGACAGGGGTACAATCAGCCCCAGCATTTT.